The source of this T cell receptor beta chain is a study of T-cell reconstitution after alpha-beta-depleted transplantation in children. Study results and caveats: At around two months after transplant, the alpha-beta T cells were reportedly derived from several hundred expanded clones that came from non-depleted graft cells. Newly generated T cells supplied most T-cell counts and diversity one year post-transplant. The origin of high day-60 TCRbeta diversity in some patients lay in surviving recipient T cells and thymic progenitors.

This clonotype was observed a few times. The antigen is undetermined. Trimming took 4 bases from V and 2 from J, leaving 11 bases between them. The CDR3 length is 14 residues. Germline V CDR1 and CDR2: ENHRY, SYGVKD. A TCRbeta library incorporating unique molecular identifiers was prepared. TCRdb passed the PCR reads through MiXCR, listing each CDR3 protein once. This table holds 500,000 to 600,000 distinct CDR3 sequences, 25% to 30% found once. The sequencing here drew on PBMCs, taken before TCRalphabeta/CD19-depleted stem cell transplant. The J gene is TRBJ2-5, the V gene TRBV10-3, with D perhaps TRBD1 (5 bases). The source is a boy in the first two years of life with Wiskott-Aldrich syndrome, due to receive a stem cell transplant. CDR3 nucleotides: TGTGCCATCAGTGGGACAACCCTGCAAGAGACCCAGTACTTC. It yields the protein CAISGTTLQETQYF.